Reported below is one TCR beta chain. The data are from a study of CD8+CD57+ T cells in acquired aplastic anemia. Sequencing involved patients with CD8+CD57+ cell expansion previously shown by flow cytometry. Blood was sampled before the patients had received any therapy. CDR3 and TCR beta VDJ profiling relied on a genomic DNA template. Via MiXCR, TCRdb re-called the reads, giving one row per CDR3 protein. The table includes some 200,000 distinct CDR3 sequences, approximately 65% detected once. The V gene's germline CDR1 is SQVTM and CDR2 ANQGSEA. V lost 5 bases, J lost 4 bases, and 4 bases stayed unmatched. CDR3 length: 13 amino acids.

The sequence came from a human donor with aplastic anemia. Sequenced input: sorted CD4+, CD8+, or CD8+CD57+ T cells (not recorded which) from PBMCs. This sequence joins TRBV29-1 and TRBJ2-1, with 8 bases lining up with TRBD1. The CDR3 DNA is TGCAGCGTTTGGGGACAGGATTACAATGAGCAGTTCTTC. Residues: CSVWGQDYNEQFF.